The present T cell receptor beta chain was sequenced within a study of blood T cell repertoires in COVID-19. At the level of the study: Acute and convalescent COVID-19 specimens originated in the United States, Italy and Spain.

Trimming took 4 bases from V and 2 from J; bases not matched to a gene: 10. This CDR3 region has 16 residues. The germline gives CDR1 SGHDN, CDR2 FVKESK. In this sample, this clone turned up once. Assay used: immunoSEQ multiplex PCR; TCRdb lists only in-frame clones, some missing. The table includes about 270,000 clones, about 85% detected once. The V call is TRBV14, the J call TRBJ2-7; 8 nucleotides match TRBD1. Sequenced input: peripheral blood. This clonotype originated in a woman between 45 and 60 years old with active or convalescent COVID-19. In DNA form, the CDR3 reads TGTGCCAGCAGCCCAATTGGACAGGGCATCGCCTACGAGCAGTACTTC. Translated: CASSPIGQGIAYEQYF.